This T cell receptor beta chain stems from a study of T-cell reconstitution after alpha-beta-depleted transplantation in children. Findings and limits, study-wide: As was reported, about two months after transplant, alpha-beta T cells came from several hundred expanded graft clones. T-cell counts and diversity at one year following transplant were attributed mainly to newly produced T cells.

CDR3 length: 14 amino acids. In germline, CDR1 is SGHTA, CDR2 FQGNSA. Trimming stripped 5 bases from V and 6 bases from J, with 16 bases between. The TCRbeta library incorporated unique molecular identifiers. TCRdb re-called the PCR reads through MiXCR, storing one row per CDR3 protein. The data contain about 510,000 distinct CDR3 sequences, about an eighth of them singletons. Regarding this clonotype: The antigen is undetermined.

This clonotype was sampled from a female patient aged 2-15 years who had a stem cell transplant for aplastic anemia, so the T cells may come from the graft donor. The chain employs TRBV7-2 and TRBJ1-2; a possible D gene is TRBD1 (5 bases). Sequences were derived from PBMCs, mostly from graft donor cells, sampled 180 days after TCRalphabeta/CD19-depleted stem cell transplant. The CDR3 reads CASSHHGGVDGYTF. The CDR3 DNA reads TGTGCCAGCAGCCATCATGGGGGTGTGGATGGCTACACCTTC.